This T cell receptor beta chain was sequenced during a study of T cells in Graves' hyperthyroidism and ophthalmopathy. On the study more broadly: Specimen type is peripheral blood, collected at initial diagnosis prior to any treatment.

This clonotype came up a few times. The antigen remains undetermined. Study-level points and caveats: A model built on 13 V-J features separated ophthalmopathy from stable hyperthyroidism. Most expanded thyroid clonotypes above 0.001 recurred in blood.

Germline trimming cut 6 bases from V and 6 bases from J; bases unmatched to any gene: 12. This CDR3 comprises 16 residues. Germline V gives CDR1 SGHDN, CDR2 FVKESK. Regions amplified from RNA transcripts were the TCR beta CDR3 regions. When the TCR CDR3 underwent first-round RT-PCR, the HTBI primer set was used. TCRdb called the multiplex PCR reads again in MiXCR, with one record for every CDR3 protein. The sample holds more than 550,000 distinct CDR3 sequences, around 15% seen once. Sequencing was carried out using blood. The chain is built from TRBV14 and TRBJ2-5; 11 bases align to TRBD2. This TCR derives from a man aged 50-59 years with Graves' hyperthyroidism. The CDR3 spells CASSSLTGTSGKTQYF. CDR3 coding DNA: TGTGCCAGCAGTTCACTTACCGGGACTAGCGGAAAGACCCAGTACTTC.